Following are 2 T cell receptor beta chains from one sample sequenced in a study of post-analysis software for immune sequencing data. Points from the study as a whole: A few TRBV segments occurring more often in patients than controls included TRBV5-6, TRBV5-1 and TRBV20-1.

Their cognate antigens are unknown. Incorporated into the TCR beta cDNA libraries were unique molecular identifiers, which served to reduce PCR and sequencing biases. TCRdb fed the PCR reads into MiXCR, producing one record per CDR3 protein. This sample carries about 770,000 distinct CDR3 sequences, more than 45% of them seen once, and the ten largest clones take roughly 4.9%. Sequencing input: blood. The receptors shown here come from a girl aged 5-17 years with multiple sclerosis.

This clonotype was found many times. The chain couples TRBV7-9 to TRBJ2-1; D is unresolved. The CDR3 loop spans 13 amino acids. From germline, CDR1 is SEHNR and CDR2 FQNEAQ (reference sequence). V lost 11 bases to trimming and J lost 5 bases, with 16 bases between them. The CDR3 here is CAGTGDKNNEQFF. In DNA, the CDR3 is TGTGCCGGCACGGGTGACAAAAACAATGAGCAGTTCTTC.

In the case of this clonotype: One end of the junction varies from germline; a read error may be responsible. V gene TRBV5-6 combines with J gene TRBJ2-7; TRBD1 or TRBD2 may be the D gene (5 bases each). The germline V gene encodes CDR1 SGHDT and CDR2 YYEEEE. This CDR3 has 13 residues. CDR3 coding DNA: TGTGCCGGCAGCTTGGGGGACGGTTGGGTGCAGTACTTC. Translating gives CAGSLGDGWVQYF.